This TCR beta chain was profiled in a study of breast tumors, draining lymph nodes, adjacent tissues. Axillary draining lymph nodes of breast cancer patients supplied the node samples. V lost 1 base to trimming and J lost 2 bases; unmatched junction nucleotides: 15. Germline V gene sequence: CDR1 MGHRA, CDR2 YSYEKL. The CDR3 contains 19 residues. Turning to this clonotype: Antigen unknown.

TCRdb passed the multiplex PCR reads through MiXCR, listing each CDR3 protein once. Among roughly 80,000 distinct CDR3 sequences listed, roughly 19% were seen once. Whole-study findings and limits: Tumor T cell lymph node origin was a supported hypothesis, not proven. Tumor and nontumor repertoires were significantly more similar in luminal-like than in basal-like breast cancer. The data were judged consistent with most tumor T cells coming from lymph node and expanding in tumor.

The chain employs TRBV4-1 and TRBJ2-3; the match to TRBD2 covers 7 bases. Sequencing was done on a sample of axillary lymph node tissue. This clonotype was sampled from a female donor with breast cancer. Some clones in this sample may be carry-over from other donors' samples. The CDR3 sequence: CASSQVPAGTCQLTDTQYF. CDR3 DNA sequence: TGCGCCAGCAGCCAAGTCCCAGCGGGGACGTGTCAACTCACAGATACGCAGTATTTT.